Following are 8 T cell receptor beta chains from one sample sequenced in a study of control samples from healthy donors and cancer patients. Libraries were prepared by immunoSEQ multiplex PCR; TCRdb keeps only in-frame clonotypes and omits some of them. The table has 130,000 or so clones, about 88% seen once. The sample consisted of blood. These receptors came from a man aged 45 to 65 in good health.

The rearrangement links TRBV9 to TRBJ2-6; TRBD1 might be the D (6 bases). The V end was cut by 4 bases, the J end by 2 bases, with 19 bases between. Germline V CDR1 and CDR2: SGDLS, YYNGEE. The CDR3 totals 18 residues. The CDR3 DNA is TGTGCCAGCAGCCTTCGGGGACAAGGCTCCCCTGGGGCCAACGTCCTGACTTTC. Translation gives CASSLRGQGSPGANVLTF.

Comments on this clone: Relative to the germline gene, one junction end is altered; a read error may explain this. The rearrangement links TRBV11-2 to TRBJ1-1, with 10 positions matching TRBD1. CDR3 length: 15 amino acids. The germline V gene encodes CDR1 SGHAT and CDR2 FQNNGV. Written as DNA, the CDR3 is TGTGCCAGCAGCTTAGACCAGACAGGGGGCATCGAAGATTTCTTT. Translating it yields CASSLDQTGGIEDFF. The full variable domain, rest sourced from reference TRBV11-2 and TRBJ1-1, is EAGVAQSPRYKIIEKRQSVAFWCNPISGHATLYWYQQILGQGPKLLIQFQNNGVVDDSQLPKDRFSAERLKGVDSTLKIQPAKLEDSAVYLCASSLDQTGGIEDFFGQGTRLTVV.

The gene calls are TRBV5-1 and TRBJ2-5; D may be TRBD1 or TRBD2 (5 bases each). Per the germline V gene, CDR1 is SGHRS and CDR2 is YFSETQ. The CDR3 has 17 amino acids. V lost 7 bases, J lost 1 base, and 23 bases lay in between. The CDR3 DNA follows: TGCGCCAGCTTGGGCGGCAGGGAGTTATGGGGCCAAGAGACCCAGTACTTC. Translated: CASLGGRELWGQETQYF.

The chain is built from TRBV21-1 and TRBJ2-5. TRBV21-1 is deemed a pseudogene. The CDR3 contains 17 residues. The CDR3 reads CASSDVQPGRPQETQYF. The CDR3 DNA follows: TGTGCCAGCAGCGATGTGCAACCGGGACGGCCCCAAGAGACCCAGTACTTC.

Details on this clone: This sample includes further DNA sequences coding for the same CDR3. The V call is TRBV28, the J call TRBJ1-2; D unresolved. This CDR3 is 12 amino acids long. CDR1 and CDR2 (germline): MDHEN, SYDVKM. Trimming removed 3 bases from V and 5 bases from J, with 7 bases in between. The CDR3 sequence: CASSLGGYGYTF. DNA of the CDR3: TGTGCCAGCAGTTTGGGCGGGTATGGCTACACCTTC.

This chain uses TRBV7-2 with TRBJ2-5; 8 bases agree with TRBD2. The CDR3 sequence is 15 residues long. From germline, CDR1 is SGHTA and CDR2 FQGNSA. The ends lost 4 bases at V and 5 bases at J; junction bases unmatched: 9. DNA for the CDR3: TGTGCCAGCAGCTCCAACGGGGGGGCGGATGAGACCCAGTACTTC. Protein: CASSSNGGADETQYF.

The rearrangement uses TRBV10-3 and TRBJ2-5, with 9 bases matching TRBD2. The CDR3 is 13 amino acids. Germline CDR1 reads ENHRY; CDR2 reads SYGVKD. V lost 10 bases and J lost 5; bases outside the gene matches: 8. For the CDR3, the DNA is TGTGCCACCGGACAAAGCGGGGGGGAGACCCAGTACTTC. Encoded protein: CATGQSGGETQYF.

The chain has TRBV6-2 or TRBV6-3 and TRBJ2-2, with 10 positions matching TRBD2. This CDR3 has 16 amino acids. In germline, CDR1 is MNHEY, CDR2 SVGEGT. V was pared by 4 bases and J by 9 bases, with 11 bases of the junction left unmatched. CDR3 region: CASSFERGGPRRELFF. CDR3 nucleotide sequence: TGTGCCAGCAGTTTTGAGCGGGGGGGCCCGAGGCGGGAGCTGTTTTTT.